This T cell receptor (beta chain) emerged from a study of cytomegalovirus exposure and HLA in healthy donors. The overall study: The 90 to 150 validation repertoires used a platform that matched the one used for the approximately 610 first-cohort repertoires, as a later analysis reported. The study's findings and limits: Most TCRs appeared rarely, but some public TCRs recurred in many donors. Cytomegalovirus-associated status was assigned to approximately 160 TCR beta chains.

Concerning this clone itself: What it recognizes is unknown. Other DNA sequences of this sample code for an identical CDR3.

TCRdb's copy holds only in-frame clones and misses some; the assay was immunoSEQ multiplex PCR. The repertoire consists of 200,000 to 250,000 clones, with approximately 80% occurring once and the leading ten covering more than 12%. The CDR3 extends over 12 amino acids. Per the germline V gene, CDR1 is MDHEN and CDR2 is SYDVKM. Trimming took off 2 bases at V and 3 bases at J, with 4 bases between the two ends. The chain couples TRBV28 to TRBJ1-2; D is uncertain. Material for sequencing was PBMCs. The sequence was collected from a woman in her twenties or thirties in good health and CMV-seropositive. CDR3 bases: TGTGCCAGCAGTTTAGGGGACTATGGCTACACCTTC. This translates into CASSLGDYGYTF.